Listed below are T cell receptor beta chains from one sample, sequenced in a study of cytomegalovirus exposure and HLA in healthy donors. The data were produced by immunoSEQ multiplex PCR, yet TCRdb's version contains in-frame clones alone and is incomplete. This table has some 130,000 clones, roughly 80% appearing once. The sequenced sample was PBMCs. These receptors were obtained from a woman in her forties or fifties in good health and CMV-seropositive. Each CDR3 is given with its conserved first and last residue. Each record gives: J gene, V gene, CDR3 length, CDR3 protein.

j_call: TRBJ2-1
v_call: TRBV29-1
cdr3_length: 16
cdr3_aa: CSGSRAGVYSYNEQFF

j_call: TRBJ1-1
v_call: TRBV7-2
cdr3_length: 14
cdr3_aa: CASSRDSQGTEAFF

j_call: TRBJ2-2
v_call: TRBV6-5
cdr3_length: 14
cdr3_aa: CASSWAVNTGELFF

j_call: TRBJ1-4
v_call: TRBV7-9
cdr3_length: 15
cdr3_aa: CASSLPGATNEKLFF

j_call: TRBJ1-1
v_call: TRBV28
cdr3_length: 13
cdr3_aa: CASIPGPLGEAFF

j_call: TRBJ2-7
v_call: TRBV7-2
cdr3_length: 13
cdr3_aa: CASSLVYLDEQYF

j_call: TRBJ2-5
v_call: TRBV12-2
cdr3_length: 17
cdr3_aa: CASRHHRTGGREETQYF

j_call: TRBJ1-4
v_call: TRBV9
cdr3_length: 14
cdr3_aa: CASSPQGGNEKLFF

j_call: TRBJ2-1
v_call: TRBV2
cdr3_length: 14
cdr3_aa: CASTTMGRDNEQFF

j_call: TRBJ1-1
v_call: TRBV30
cdr3_length: 13
cdr3_aa: CASRRELGTEAFF

j_call: TRBJ2-5
v_call: TRBV19
cdr3_length: 14
cdr3_aa: CASSSQGVQETQYF

j_call: TRBJ2-1
v_call: TRBV29-1
cdr3_length: 14
cdr3_aa: CSVPLAAQFNEQFF

j_call: TRBJ2-2
v_call: TRBV14
cdr3_length: 16
cdr3_aa: CASSQGDRDYTGELFF

j_call: TRBJ2-7
v_call: TRBV11-2
cdr3_length: 12
cdr3_aa: CASSLEGYEQYF

j_call: TRBJ1-1
v_call: TRBV27
cdr3_length: 15
cdr3_aa: CASSLGFVRGTEAFF

j_call: TRBJ1-2
v_call: TRBV30
cdr3_length: 12
cdr3_aa: CAWGQGAYGYTF

j_call: TRBJ1-2
v_call: TRBV11-2
cdr3_length: 14
cdr3_aa: CASSTNQGNYGYTF

j_call: TRBJ1-6
v_call: TRBV19
cdr3_length: 13
cdr3_aa: CASSTRLLSPLHF

j_call: TRBJ2-2
v_call: TRBV19
cdr3_length: 15
cdr3_aa: CASSTGTGHTGELFF

j_call: TRBJ1-5
v_call: TRBV7-2
cdr3_length: 14
cdr3_aa: CASSLDESNQPQHF

j_call: TRBJ1-5
v_call: TRBV5-8
cdr3_length: 16
cdr3_aa: CASSLGRAVGNQPQHF

j_call: TRBJ2-7
v_call: TRBV5-4
cdr3_length: 15
cdr3_aa: CASSLVAGGVGEQYF

j_call: TRBJ1-2
v_call: TRBV6-1
cdr3_length: 16
cdr3_aa: CASSEGTGGAGYGYTF

j_call: TRBJ1-2
v_call: TRBV19
cdr3_length: 15
cdr3_aa: CASSSQGQAIYGYTF

j_call: TRBJ2-7
v_call: TRBV27
cdr3_length: 14
cdr3_aa: CASSPDRVSYEQYF

j_call: TRBJ1-6
v_call: TRBV30
cdr3_length: 14
cdr3_aa: CAWGRGGYNSPLHF

j_call: TRBJ2-7
v_call: TRBV27
cdr3_length: 13
cdr3_aa: CASNRGGGYEQYF

j_call: TRBJ2-1
v_call: TRBV5-1
cdr3_length: 15
cdr3_aa: CASSLDPGLNNEQFF

j_call: TRBJ1-5
v_call: TRBV29-1
cdr3_length: 13
cdr3_aa: CSVLGGLDQPQHF

j_call: -
v_call: TRBV10-3
cdr3_length: 14
cdr3_aa: CAISEFVETYEQYF

j_call: TRBJ2-7
v_call: TRBV2
cdr3_length: 15
cdr3_aa: CASRRGGQSGYEQYF

j_call: TRBJ2-3
v_call: TRBV6-5
cdr3_length: 15
cdr3_aa: CASSTEGYGADTQYF

j_call: TRBJ1-1
v_call: TRBV9
cdr3_length: 17
cdr3_aa: CASSVATTGHVNTEAFF

j_call: TRBJ2-2
v_call: TRBV7-3
cdr3_length: 15
cdr3_aa: CASSSGTGYTGELFF

j_call: TRBJ2-7
v_call: TRBV13
cdr3_length: 16
cdr3_aa: CASSSTSGGSPYEQYF

j_call: TRBJ1-1
v_call: TRBV19
cdr3_length: 13
cdr3_aa: CASRSRGITEAFF

j_call: TRBJ1-2
v_call: TRBV27
cdr3_length: 16
cdr3_aa: CASSLSPGYANYGYTF

j_call: TRBJ1-2
v_call: TRBV10-2
cdr3_length: 14
cdr3_aa: CASSVGDVIYGYTF

j_call: TRBJ2-5
v_call: TRBV5-1
cdr3_length: 14
cdr3_aa: CASSLAGVVETQYF

j_call: TRBJ1-1
v_call: TRBV27
cdr3_length: 14
cdr3_aa: CASSYRIMNTEAFF

j_call: TRBJ2-1
v_call: TRBV9
cdr3_length: 16
cdr3_aa: CASSVGQGAMNNEQFF

j_call: TRBJ1-4
v_call: TRBV11-2
cdr3_length: 16
cdr3_aa: CASSQTGGTGNEKLFF

j_call: TRBJ2-3
v_call: TRBV7-4
cdr3_length: 14
cdr3_aa: CASSSPDYTDTQYF

j_call: TRBJ1-3
v_call: TRBV5-1
cdr3_length: 14
cdr3_aa: CASSIGQSGNTIYF